This TCR beta chain was found in a study of shared T cell receptors in the human thymus. Germline V CDR1 and CDR2: LGHNA, YNFKEQ. Trimming took 1 base from V and 11 from J; bases not matched to a gene: 8. This CDR3 region has 14 residues. The assay was immunoSEQ multiplex PCR, and TCRdb's table has in-frame clones only and misses some. The sample lists over 650,000 clones; about 87% were seen once. These same records also appear under a second study, on human thymus T cells. This second study says: Donors were healthy Finnish babies undergoing corrective operations for congenital heart defects. Thymic material originated from resections removed in the course of corrective heart surgery. Apparent bias marked the V and J gene usage of thymic and blood repertoires. Related reports documented highly overlapping thymic repertoires among unrelated individuals.

The receptor was derived from a boy in the first two years of life with a congenital heart defect. The chain recombines TRBV4-2 with TRBJ2-3, with TRBD2 matching 8 bases. Sequenced sample: thymocytes. The CDR3 DNA reads as TGTGCCAGCAGCCAAGGGGGTCGGGAGGGGAGGCAGTATTTT. It translates to CASSQGGREGRQYF.